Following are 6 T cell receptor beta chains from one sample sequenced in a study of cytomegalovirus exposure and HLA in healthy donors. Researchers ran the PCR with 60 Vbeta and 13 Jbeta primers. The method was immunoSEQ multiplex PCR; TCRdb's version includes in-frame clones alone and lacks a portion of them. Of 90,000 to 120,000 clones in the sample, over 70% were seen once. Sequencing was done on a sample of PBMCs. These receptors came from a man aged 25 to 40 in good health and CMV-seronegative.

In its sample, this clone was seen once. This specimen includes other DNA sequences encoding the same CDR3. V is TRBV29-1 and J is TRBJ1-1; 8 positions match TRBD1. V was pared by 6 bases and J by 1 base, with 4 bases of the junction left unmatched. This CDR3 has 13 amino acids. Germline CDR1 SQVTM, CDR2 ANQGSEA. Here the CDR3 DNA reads TGCAGCGTGGAGGGACAGGCGAACACTGAAGCTTTCTTT. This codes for CSVEGQANTEAFF.

The CDR3 sequence is CSGGDYEQYF. As DNA, the CDR3 is TGCAGCGGGGGGGATTACGAGCAGTACTTC. The rearrangement uses TRBV29-1 and TRBJ2-7, with D possibly TRBD2 on 6 matching bases. CDR1 is SQVTM and CDR2 is ANQGSEA in the germline V gene. Trimming pared 7 bases from V and 4 bases from J, leaving 8 bases between. The CDR3 has 10 amino acids.

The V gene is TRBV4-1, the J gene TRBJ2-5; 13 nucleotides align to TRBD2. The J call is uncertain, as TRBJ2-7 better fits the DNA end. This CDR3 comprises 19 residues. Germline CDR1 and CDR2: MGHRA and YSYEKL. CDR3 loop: CASSQTGTSGTGSSYEQYF. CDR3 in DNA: TGCGCCAGCAGCCAAACCGGGACTAGCGGGACGGGGAGCTCCTACGAGCAGTACTTC.

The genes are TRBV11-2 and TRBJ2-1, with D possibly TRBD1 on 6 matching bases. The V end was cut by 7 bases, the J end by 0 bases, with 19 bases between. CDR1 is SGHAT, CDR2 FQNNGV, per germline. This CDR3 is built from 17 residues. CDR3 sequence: CASTLAGEIDSYNEQFF. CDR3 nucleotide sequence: TGTGCCAGCACCTTGGCAGGGGAGATTGACTCCTACAATGAGCAGTTCTTC.

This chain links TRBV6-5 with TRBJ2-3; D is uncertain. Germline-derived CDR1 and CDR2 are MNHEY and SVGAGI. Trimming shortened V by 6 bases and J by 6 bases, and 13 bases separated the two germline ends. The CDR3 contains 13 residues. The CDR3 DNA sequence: TGTGCCAGCAGGTCCGAGCAACTCGATACGCAGTATTTT. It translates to CASRSEQLDTQYF.

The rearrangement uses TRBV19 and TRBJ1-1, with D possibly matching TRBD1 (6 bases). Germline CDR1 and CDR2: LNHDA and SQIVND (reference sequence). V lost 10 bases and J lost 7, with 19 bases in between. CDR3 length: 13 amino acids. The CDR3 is CATRSTGRNEAFF. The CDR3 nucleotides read TGTGCCACCAGGAGTACAGGGCGTAATGAAGCTTTCTTT.